The 17 T cell receptor beta chains below all came from one sample that was sequenced in a study of blood T cell repertoires in COVID-19. TCRdb keeps only in-frame clones here, not all; method: immunoSEQ multiplex PCR. This sample has some 100,000 clones; approximately 89% occur once, and the top ten carry approximately 10%. Sequencing was carried out using peripheral blood. All receptors come from a woman aged 25 to 39 with acute or convalescent COVID-19.

V gene TRBV7-9 combines with J gene TRBJ1-6; 7 nucleotides line up with TRBD1. Per germline, CDR1 SEHNR and CDR2 FQNEAQ (reference sequence). The CDR3 has 18 amino acids. J gave up 9 bases and V 5 bases, and 19 bases lay outside the gene matches. The CDR3 nucleotides are TGTGCCAGCAGCCAGGGGGTCTCCAGGGGGATAGGCAGTTCACCCCTCCACTTT. This gives the protein CASSQGVSRGIGSSPLHF.

CDR3 loop: CASSPQGDRNQPQHF. The CDR3 DNA sequence: TGCGCCAGCAGCCCCCAAGGGGACAGAAATCAGCCCCAGCATTTT. V and J are TRBV5-1 and TRBJ1-5; TRBD1 matches at 7 bases. The ends lost 4 bases at V and 4 bases at J; junction bases unmatched: 8. Germline-derived CDR1 and CDR2 are SGHRS and YFSETQ. CDR3 size: 15 residues.

In this sample, this clone turned up once. The chain links TRBV30 to TRBJ1-2; 8 nucleotides match TRBD1. The CDR3 totals 13 residues. V shed 0 bases and J 3 bases; nucleotides not matched to a gene: 0. CDR1 and CDR2 from the germline V gene are GTSNPN and SVGIG (reference sequence). This CDR3 reads CAWSVQGDYGYTF. DNA for the CDR3: TGTGCCTGGAGTGTACAGGGGGACTATGGCTACACCTTC.

The rearrangement joins TRBV10-1 to TRBJ2-7, with D hard to call. Germline loops: CDR1 WNHNN, CDR2 SYGVQD (reference sequence). The CDR3 extends over 13 amino acids. V shed 2 bases and J shed 3 bases, with 8 bases lying between them. CDR3 protein: CASSETAVYEQYF. The DNA for the CDR3 is TGCGCCAGCAGTGAGACAGCCGTCTACGAGCAGTACTTC.

This chain links TRBV28 with TRBJ1-1; 7 positions agree with TRBD1. CDR1 and CDR2 (germline): MDHEN, SYDVKM. Trimming took 7 bases from V and 2 from J; bases not matched to a gene: 13. The CDR3 runs to 16 residues. CDR3 DNA sequence: TGTGCCAGCACCAATCTCGGGACAGATTTAAACACTGAAGCTTTCTTT. This translates into CASTNLGTDLNTEAFF. The full variable domain, with the rest looked up from reference TRBV28 and TRBJ1-1, is DVKVTQSSRYLVKRTGEKVFLECVQDMDHENMFWYRQDPGLGLRLIYFSYDVKMKEKGDIPEGYSVSREKKERFSLILESASTNQTSMYLCASTNLGTDLNTEAFFGQGTRLTVV.

The gene calls are TRBV6-6 and TRBJ1-3, with D possibly being TRBD1 (5 bases). The CDR3 is made up of 15 amino acids. V lost 0 bases, J lost 4 bases, and 10 bases lay in between. Looked up from germline, CDR1 is MNHNY and CDR2 is SVGAGI (reference sequence). CDR3 coding DNA: TGTGCCAGCAGTTACTCGGCGGGGACGGGAAACACCATATATTTT. Translation: CASSYSAGTGNTIYF.

This clone was counted between two and nine times. The chain recombines TRBV5-6 with TRBJ1-6; 10 nucleotides match TRBD1. There are 18 residues in the CDR3. CDR1 is SGHDT, CDR2 YYEEEE, per germline. J lost 5 bases, V lost 3 bases, and 11 bases had no gene match. CDR3 sequence (DNA): TGTGCCAGCAGCTCCCTGGGGGGACAGGGGATTCATAATTCACCCCTCCACTTT. Its protein is CASSSLGGQGIHNSPLHF. Complete variable domain (other parts from reference TRBV5-6 and TRBJ1-6): DAGVTQSPTHLIKTRGQQVTLRCSPKSGHDTVSWYQQALGQGPQFIFQYYEEEERQRGNFPDRFSGHQFPNYSSELNVNALLLGDSALYLCASSSLGGQGIHNSPLHFGNGTRLTVT.

A note on this clone: At the DNA level, this CDR3 is encoded by other sequences in the same sample as well. The J gene is TRBJ1-3, the V gene TRBV9; D may be TRBD1 (6 bases). Germline V gene lookup returns CDR1 SGDLS and CDR2 YYNGEE. The CDR3 totals 15 residues. Deletions cut 4 bases from V and 0 bases from J, with 11 bases between. The CDR3 spells CASSRGGNSGNTIYF. Written as DNA, the CDR3 is TGTGCCAGCAGCCGAGGGGGAAACTCTGGAAACACCATATATTTT.

The rearrangement uses TRBV6-1 and TRBJ2-7; possibly TRBD2 for D (7 bases). Germline lookup yields CDR1 MNHNS and CDR2 SASEGT. The V and J ends lost 2 bases and 2 bases respectively, with 16 bases between them. The CDR3 is 16 residues long. CDR3 DNA sequence: TGTGCCAGCAGTGAACACGGGGGGCGAAGCACCTACGAGCAGTACTTC. It yields the protein CASSEHGGRSTYEQYF.

Comment on this clone: Sequence at one end of the junction differs from germline and may be a read error. V gene TRBV5-1 combines with J gene TRBJ2-4; tentatively, D is TRBD1 (6 bases). Germline V CDR1 and CDR2: SGHRS, YFSETQ. The CDR3 is made up of 11 amino acids. In DNA, the CDR3 is TGCGCCAGCAGCTTACAGGGTATTAAGATCTTC. The encoded protein is CASSLQGIKIF.

The chain is built from TRBV9 and TRBJ2-7, with 8 bases that match TRBD1. The germline V gene encodes CDR1 SGDLS and CDR2 YYNGEE. The CDR3 loop spans 14 amino acids. Trimming took 4 bases from V and 5 from J; bases not matched to a gene: 8. The CDR3 here is CASSPGTGVHEQYF. Here the CDR3 DNA reads TGTGCCAGCAGCCCAGGGACAGGAGTCCACGAGCAGTACTTC. Supplemented by reference TRBV9 and TRBJ2-7, the full variable domain reads DSGVTQTPKHLITATGQRVTLRCSPRSGDLSVYWYQQSLDQGLQFLIQYYNGEERAKGNILERFSAQQFPDLHSELNLSSLELGDSALYFCASSPGTGVHEQYFGPGTRLTVT.

The chain joins TRBV10-3 to TRBJ2-3, with 10 bases aligning to TRBD2. From germline, CDR1 is ENHRY and CDR2 SYGVKD. Germline trimming cut 3 bases from V and 0 bases from J; bases unmatched to any gene: 3. The CDR3 extends over 16 amino acids. CDR3 bases: TGTGCCATCAGTGAACGTAGCGGGGGGAGCACAGATACGCAGTATTTT. Translation: CAISERSGGSTDTQYF.

The V gene is TRBV11-2, the J gene TRBJ1-6, with 7 bases identical to TRBD1. V dropped 2 bases and J dropped 8; count of bases not matched to a gene: 6. From germline, CDR1 is SGHAT and CDR2 FQNNGV. The CDR3 runs to 15 residues. The CDR3 DNA reads TGTGCCAGCAGCTTACTTGGACAGGAATATTCACCCCTCCACTTT. This encodes CASSLLGQEYSPLHF.

The chain combines TRBV12-3 or TRBV12-4 with TRBJ1-1, with TRBD1 as a possible D gene (6 bases). Trimming removed 9 bases at V and 4 bases at J, with 15 bases between. This CDR3 has 13 amino acids. CDR3 bases: TGTGCCAGGGAAAGTGGCAGGGGCACTGAAGCTTTCTTT. It yields the protein CARESGRGTEAFF.

This clone was counted a few times. The chain links TRBV6-4 to TRBJ1-2; 9 nucleotides match TRBD1. In germline, CDR1 is MRHNA, CDR2 SNTAGT. The CDR3 covers 16 residues. Losses at the gene ends were 5 bases for V and 4 bases for J; bases not matched to a gene: 11. The CDR3: CASSPAGTGTTYGYTF. The CDR3 coding sequence is TGTGCCAGCAGTCCCGCCGGGACAGGGACGACCTATGGCTACACCTTC.

This clone was found once. The chain joins TRBV5-1 to TRBJ2-4; unclear D gene. This CDR3 is built from 15 residues. Between the trimmed V and J ends, which lost 0 bases and 6 bases, there was a span of 13 bases. Germline V gene lookup returns CDR1 SGHRS and CDR2 YFSETQ. This chain's CDR3 is CASSLEVALGNIQYF. CDR3 bases: TGCGCCAGCAGCTTGGAGGTAGCTCTCGGAAACATTCAGTACTTC. The full variable domain, in which reference TRBV5-1 and TRBJ2-4 provide the parts outside the CDR3, is KAGVTQTPRYLIKTRGQQVTLSCSPISGHRSVSWYQQTPGQGLQFLFEYFSETQRNKGNFPGRFSGRQFSNSRSEMNVSTLELGDSALYLCASSLEVALGNIQYFGAGTRLSVL.

The V call is TRBV19, the J call TRBJ1-5; D unclear. The germline V and J ends were trimmed by 3 bases and 4 bases, with 13 bases remaining between them. CDR1 is LNHDA, CDR2 SQIVND, per germline (reference sequence). The CDR3 consists of 15 residues. CDR3 sequence: CASSIQVGVNQPQHF. DNA of the CDR3: TGTGCCAGTAGTATTCAGGTGGGAGTTAATCAGCCCCAGCATTTT.